A selection of T cell receptor beta chains follows, all from one sample in a study of blood T cells in healthy people across ages. A single record per CDR3 protein comes from TCRdb applying MiXCR to the 5' RACE reads. This sample has around 2 million distinct CDR3 sequences; about two fifths occur once, and the top ten carry 23%. Sequencing was performed on blood. Every receptor here comes from a human donor in good health. Both conserved end residues are part of each CDR3. D genes are given only for firm matches. Only part of the rows carry a size: once, few, many, or a class if the clone is expanded.

j_call clone_size v_call cdr3_length d_call cdr3_aa cdr3_nt
TRBJ2-7 NA TRBV4-3 12 NA CASSQVRAWQYF TGCGCCAGCAGCCAAGTAAGGGCCTGGCAGTACTTC
TRBJ1-2 NA TRBV6-1 15 TRBD1 CASRAGQGADYGYTF TGTGCCAGCAGGGCAGGACAGGGGGCGGACTATGGCTACACCTTC
TRBJ2-5 NA TRBV20-1 13 NA CSAKNRAWETQYF TGCAGTGCAAAGAACAGGGCCTGGGAGACCCAGTACTTC
TRBJ2-1 once TRBV6-2/TRBV6-3 14 TRBD2 CASSQGLAIREQFF TGTGCCAGCAGTCAGGGACTAGCTATTCGGGAGCAGTTCTTC
TRBJ2-1 NA TRBV12-3/TRBV12-4 15 TRBD2 CASRLSGANYNEQFF TGTGCCAGCAGACTTAGCGGGGCTAACTACAATGAGCAGTTCTTC
TRBJ2-7 few TRBV20-1 14 TRBD1 CSASKGTGFYEQYF TGCAGTGCTAGTAAAGGGACAGGGTTTTACGAGCAGTACTTC
TRBJ2-5 few TRBV7-2 15 NA CAGSLWARDRETQYF TGTGCCGGCAGCTTATGGGCCAGAGATAGGGAGACCCAGTACTTC
TRBJ1-1 NA TRBV6-2/TRBV6-3 13 NA CASRHRVPTEAFF TGTGCCAGCAGACACAGGGTCCCCACTGAAGCTTTCTTT
TRBJ1-2 NA TRBV7-2 15 NA CASSLVLGALYGYTF TGTGCCAGCAGCTTGGTGTTGGGGGCCCTCTATGGCTACACCTTC
TRBJ2-7 many TRBV18 13 TRBD1 CASSPGQTYEQYF TGTGCCAGCAGCCCGGGACAGACCTACGAGCAGTACTTC
TRBJ1-1 NA TRBV4-1 18 TRBD1 CAGSRGRARRGHNTEAFF TGCGCCGGCAGCCGAGGTCGAGCGAGAAGGGGGCACAACACTGAAGCTTTCTTT
TRBJ2-6 NA TRBV4-3 17 NA CASSHPFSLSGANVLTF TGCGCCAGCAGCCACCCATTTTCACTCTCTGGGGCCAACGTCCTGACTTTC
TRBJ2-5 NA TRBV7-7 14 NA CASSLVGNWETQYF TGTGCCAGCAGCTTAGTGGGGAATTGGGAGACCCAGTACTTC
TRBJ1-6 NA TRBV12-3/TRBV12-4 14 NA CASSFWTYNSPLHF TGTGCCAGCAGTTTCTGGACCTATAATTCACCCCTCCACTTT
TRBJ2-5 NA TRBV5-1 14 NA CASSLSQTPETQYF TGCGCCAGCAGCTTGTCACAGACCCCAGAGACCCAGTACTTC
TRBJ2-1 many TRBV29-1 15 TRBD2 CSVEVTSGGGEEQFF TGCAGCGTTGAGGTTACTAGCGGCGGAGGCGAGGAGCAGTTCTTC
TRBJ2-1 few TRBV20-1 13 NA CSARVLAWGEQFF TGCAGTGCTAGAGTCCTAGCATGGGGTGAGCAGTTCTTC
TRBJ2-3 NA TRBV7-2 15 TRBD2 CASSRGVTSTDTQYF TGTGCCAGCAGCCGGGGGGTTACTAGCACAGATACGCAGTATTTT
TRBJ2-7 once TRBV11-3 16 NA CASSLDSGTRSYEQYF TGTGCCAGCAGCTTGGACTCCGGGACCCGCTCCTACGAGCAGTACTTC
TRBJ2-7 few TRBV7-2 14 NA CASSSLGINYEQYF TGTGCCAGCAGCTCCCTGGGAATAAACTACGAGCAGTACTTC
TRBJ2-1 NA TRBV6-2/TRBV6-3 16 TRBD2 CAGSYPLKRGDNEQFF TGTGCCGGCAGTTACCCGTTGAAGCGGGGGGACAATGAGCAGTTCTTC
TRBJ2-5 NA TRBV7-3 16 NA CASSLTGGASSETQYF TGTGCCAGCAGCTTAACGGGTGGAGCTAGCAGTGAGACCCAGTACTTC
TRBJ2-1 few TRBV4-1 13 NA CASSQSRASEQFF TGCGCCAGCAGCCAATCAAGGGCAAGTGAGCAGTTCTTC
TRBJ2-3 NA TRBV9 18 TRBD2 CASSAGGSGPSSTDTQYF TGTGCCAGCAGCGCGGGGGGTAGCGGTCCCTCTAGCACAGATACGCAGTATTTT
TRBJ1-2 NA TRBV6-1 14 TRBD1 CASSEGRGLGGYTF TGTGCCAGCAGTGAGGGCAGGGGGCTAGGTGGCTACACCTTC
TRBJ1-1 NA TRBV29-1 16 NA CSVDGLLLQPNTEAFF TGCAGCGTCGATGGCCTTTTGTTACAGCCCAACACTGAAGCTTTCTTT
TRBJ2-1 many TRBV4-3 13 NA CASSPRPYNEQFF TGCGCCAGCAGCCCCCGGCCTTACAATGAGCAGTTCTTC
TRBJ2-3 NA TRBV12-3/TRBV12-4 16 NA CASSFWGTASTDAQYF TGTGCCAGCAGTTTCTGGGGGACGGCTAGCACAGATGCGCAGTATTTT
TRBJ2-7 many TRBV29-1 13 NA CSVAGVTRDEQYF TGCAGCGTTGCAGGGGTCACCAGGGACGAGCAGTACTTC
TRBJ1-2 NA TRBV20-1 14 NA CSAIGQPGRASYTF TGCAGTGCAATCGGACAGCCAGGGAGAGCTAGCTACACCTTC
TRBJ1-2 once TRBV11-2 16 NA CASSGLGVIPNYGYTF TGTGCCAGCAGCGGCTTGGGGGTTATCCCTAACTATGGCTACACCTTC
TRBJ2-3 NA TRBV28 16 NA CASSASAAPSTDTQYF TGTGCCAGCAGTGCATCAGCTGCTCCTAGCACGGATACGCAGTATTTT
TRBJ2-7 NA TRBV7-9 15 TRBD2 CASSVASGATYEQYF TGTGCCAGCAGCGTCGCTAGCGGGGCTACCTACGAGCAGTACTTC
TRBJ1-6 few TRBV14 17 NA CASSPEDFSSYNSPLHF TGTGCCAGCAGCCCCGAAGATTTTAGCTCCTATAATTCACCCCTCCACTTT
TRBJ2-2 NA TRBV11-3 15 TRBD2 CASSPRTSPTGELFF TGTGCCAGCAGCCCCCGGACTAGCCCCACCGGGGAGCTGTTTTTT
TRBJ2-1 few TRBV6-2/TRBV6-3 16 TRBD2 CASSCSYAGGYNEQFF TGTGCCAGCAGTTGCAGTTACGCGGGGGGCTACAATGAGCAGTTCTTC
TRBJ1-1 few TRBV9 15 NA CASSATGAWDTEAFF TGTGCCAGCAGCGCAACAGGTGCTTGGGACACTGAAGCTTTCTTT
TRBJ1-1 once TRBV7-3 19 NA CASSPTAGWEGEGNTEAFF TGTGCCAGCAGCCCTACTGCTGGCTGGGAGGGGGAAGGGAACACTGAAGCTTTCTTT
TRBJ1-1 NA TRBV4-3 14 NA CASSHLLGNTEAFF TGCGCCAGCAGCCATTTGTTGGGGAACACTGAAGCTTTCTTT